The 19 T cell receptor beta chains below all came from one sample that was sequenced in a study of blood T cell repertoires in COVID-19. Assay: immunoSEQ multiplex PCR; the TCRdb copy retains only in-frame clones and omits some. The sample lists hundreds of thousands of clones, approximately 87% occurring once. The specimen sequenced was PBMCs or T cells enriched from blood (not recorded which). These receptors were obtained from a woman aged 50 to 65 in a cohort exposed to, infected with or recovered from COVID-19 (not recorded which).

The chain recombines TRBV18 with TRBJ1-2; D call uncertain. Between the trimmed V and J ends, which lost 5 bases and 4 bases, there was a span of 11 bases. The CDR3 is 13 residues long. In germline, CDR1 is KGHSH, CDR2 LQKENI. In nucleotides, the CDR3 is TGTGCCAGCTCAACCACAGAGGGCTATGGCTACACCTTC. Amino acids: CASSTTEGYGYTF.

The rearrangement uses TRBV18 and TRBJ1-3, with D hard to call. There are 15 residues in the CDR3. Looked up from germline, CDR1 is KGHSH and CDR2 is LQKENI. V lost 0 bases to trimming and J lost 1 base, with 7 bases between them. Here the CDR3 DNA reads TGTGCCAGCTCACCACCGGTGAGGTCTGGAAACACCATATATTTT. Translation gives CASSPPVRSGNTIYF. Based on the CDR3 plus reference TRBV18 and TRBJ1-3, the full variable domain is NAGVMQNPRHLVRRRGQEARLRCSPMKGHSHVYWYRQLPEEGLKFMVYLQKENIIDESGMPKERFSAEFPKEGPSILRIQQVVRGDSAAYFCASSPPVRSGNTIYFGEGSWLTVV.

To note about this clone: This sample also contains other DNA sequences that code for the same CDR3. J is TRBJ1-5 and V is TRBV5-6, with D tentatively TRBD1 (5 bases). Germline lookup yields CDR1 SGHDT and CDR2 YYEEEE. V lost 0 bases, J lost 8 bases, and 9 bases lay in between. The CDR3 has 13 amino acids. CDR3 residues: CASSLVGGKPQHF. CDR3 bases: TGTGCCAGCAGCTTGGTCGGGGGGAAGCCCCAGCATTTT.

This chain joins TRBV2 and TRBJ2-5; 7 bases are a match to TRBD2. Per germline, CDR1 SNHLY and CDR2 FYNNEI. V lost 6 bases, J lost 5 bases, and 6 bases stayed unmatched. This CDR3 is 13 amino acids long. The CDR3 coding sequence is TGTGCCAGCAGCGCACGGGGGGTCGAGACCCAGTACTTC. Encoded protein: CASSARGVETQYF.

This chain connects TRBV7-9 to TRBJ2-3; 13 nucleotides agree with TRBD2. The CDR3 sequence is 19 residues long. Trimming removed 2 bases from V and 4 bases from J; junction bases left unmatched: 12. The V gene's germline CDR1 is SEHNR and CDR2 FQNEAQ (reference sequence). CDR3 sequence: CASSLSTKLTSGGADTQYF. The CDR3 DNA sequence: TGTGCCAGCAGCTTAAGTACTAAATTAACTAGCGGGGGGGCAGATACGCAGTATTTT. The full variable domain, completed using reference TRBV7-9 and TRBJ2-3, is DTGVSQNPRHKITKRGQNVTFRCDPISEHNRLYWYRQTLGQGPEFLTYFQNEAQLEKSRLLSDRFSAERPKGSFSTLEIQRTEQGDSAMYLCASSLSTKLTSGGADTQYFGPGTRLTVL.

J is TRBJ1-3 and V is TRBV5-1, with 9 bases matching TRBD1. The ends lost 0 bases at V and 2 bases at J; junction bases unmatched: 3. There are 16 residues in the CDR3. Germline CDR1 and CDR2: SGHRS and YFSETQ. CDR3 nucleotides: TGCGCCAGCAGCTTGGTGGGACAGGGTCCTGGAAACACCATATATTTT. This gives the protein CASSLVGQGPGNTIYF.

This sequence joins TRBV7-9 and TRBJ2-2, with 8 bases aligning to TRBD1. This CDR3 has 14 amino acids. V gave up 3 bases and J gave up 6 bases; unmatched junction bases: 3. CDR1 SEHNR and CDR2 FQNEAQ come from the germline V gene (reference sequence). The CDR3 protein is CASSLGQAAGELFF. The CDR3 DNA reads TGTGCCAGCAGCTTGGGACAGGCCGCCGGGGAGCTGTTTTTT.

The chain carries TRBV5-1 and TRBJ2-1, with 9 bases lining up with TRBD2. The length of the CDR3 is 15 residues. V shed 2 bases and J 9 bases; nucleotides not matched to a gene: 9. CDR1 and CDR2 from the germline V gene are SGHRS and YFSETQ. The CDR3 loop reads CASSLGGGAIGEQFF. CDR3 nucleotide sequence: TGCGCCAGCAGCTTAGGCGGGGGGGCCATCGGTGAGCAGTTCTTC.

The chain has TRBV19 and TRBJ1-5; TRBD1 aligns across 9 bases. Trimming removed 2 bases from V and 8 bases from J; junction bases left unmatched: 4. The CDR3 extends over 14 amino acids. Germline V gene sequence: CDR1 LNHDA, CDR2 SQIVND (reference sequence). CDR3 protein: CASSIRTGAKPQHF. The CDR3 DNA reads TGTGCCAGTAGTATAAGGACAGGGGCTAAGCCCCAGCATTTT.

This chain links TRBV19 with TRBJ2-7, with 7 bases fitting TRBD1. This CDR3 has 14 residues. Germline V CDR1 and CDR2: LNHDA, SQIVND (reference sequence). V gave up 7 bases and J gave up 2 bases; unmatched junction bases: 8. The CDR3 DNA reads as TGTGCCAGTACTCCGGACAGGAGGACCTACGAGCAGTACTTC. It codes for CASTPDRRTYEQYF.

The chain couples TRBV4-2 to TRBJ2-7; the match to TRBD1 covers 7 bases. The V gene end was trimmed by 2 bases and the J gene end by 0 bases; junction bases not matched to a gene: 4. CDR1 is LGHNA, CDR2 YNFKEQ, per germline. The CDR3 spans 15 residues. The CDR3 DNA sequence: TGTGCCAGCAGCCAATCGGGACAGAGCTCCTACGAGCAGTACTTC. This translates into CASSQSGQSSYEQYF.

The rearrangement uses TRBV25-1 and TRBJ1-3; D not certain. The V and J ends lost 4 bases and 5 bases respectively, with 6 bases between them. The CDR3 is 12 amino acids. The V gene's germline CDR1 is MGHDK and CDR2 SYGVNS. CDR3 coding DNA: TGTGCCAGCAGTGCTTTTCGAAACACCATATATTTT. It codes for CASSAFRNTIYF.

J is TRBJ1-1 and V is TRBV5-1; D call uncertain. Per germline, CDR1 SGHRS and CDR2 YFSETQ. The V end was cut by 0 bases, the J end by 2 bases, with 5 bases between. The CDR3 length is 13 residues. This chain's CDR3 is CASSLDTNTEAFF. The CDR3 bases are TGCGCCAGCAGCTTGGACACCAACACTGAAGCTTTCTTT.

The chain links TRBV5-1 to TRBJ1-2; 8 positions agree with TRBD1. Germline CDR1 and CDR2: SGHRS and YFSETQ. The ends lost 1 base at V and 7 bases at J; junction bases unmatched: 3. The CDR3 has 13 residues. The CDR3 sequence: CASSLPGGGGYTF. The CDR3 DNA reads as TGCGCCAGCAGCTTGCCAGGGGGCGGTGGCTACACCTTC.

This rearrangement joins TRBV5-1 to TRBJ1-2; D is unresolved. The CDR3 runs to 14 residues. V shed 3 bases and J shed 3 bases, with 12 bases lying between them. Germline CDR1 and CDR2: SGHRS and YFSETQ. CDR3 residues: CASSSQNIDYGYTF. The CDR3 DNA is TGCGCCAGCAGCTCGCAGAATATCGACTATGGCTACACCTTC.

J is TRBJ2-2 and V is TRBV2, with 9 nucleotides matching TRBD2. With V trimmed by 6 bases and J by 3 bases, 8 bases remained unmatched. CDR3 length equals 16 residues. Germline CDR1 reads SNHLY; CDR2 reads FYNNEI. CDR3 DNA sequence: TGTGCCAGCAGCCGAGCGGGGGGCACGGACACCGGGGAGCTGTTTTTT. Its translation is CASSRAGGTDTGELFF. Complete variable domain (other parts from reference TRBV2 and TRBJ2-2): EPEVTQTPSHQVTQMGQEVILRCVPISNHLYFYWYRQILGQKVEFLVSFYNNEISEKSEIFDDQFSVERPDGSNFTLKIRSTKLEDSAMYFCASSRAGGTDTGELFFGEGSRLTVL.

The genes are TRBV7-8 and TRBJ2-5, with D tentatively TRBD2 (5 bases). CDR1 SGHVS and CDR2 FQNEAQ come from the germline V gene. V lost 4 bases to trimming and J lost 1 base, with 13 bases between them. The CDR3 has 15 amino acids. In nucleotides, the CDR3 is TGTGCCAGCAGCTCCCTCGGACTTACCCAAGAGACCCAGTACTTC. Translation gives CASSSLGLTQETQYF.

This chain links TRBV9 with TRBJ2-3, with D perhaps matching TRBD2 (5 bases). With 5 bases removed from V and 1 base from J, the gap between germline ends came to 11 bases. Germline V CDR1 and CDR2: SGDLS, YYNGEE. The CDR3 sequence is 14 residues long. This CDR3 is CASSTISGTDTQYF. CDR3 coding DNA: TGTGCCAGCAGTACAATTAGCGGCACAGATACGCAGTATTTT.

The chain combines TRBV30 with TRBJ1-3; 7 bases align to TRBD1. Germline CDR1 is GTSNPN and CDR2 is SVGIG (reference sequence). This CDR3 is 15 amino acids long. Trimming took 1 base from V and 8 from J; bases not matched to a gene: 11. In DNA form, the CDR3 reads TGTGCCTGGAGTGGGGGATTATACCAGGGGGACACCATATATTTT. It encodes CAWSGGLYQGDTIYF.